Listed here are 26 T cell receptor beta chains from one sample, sequenced in a study of blood T cell repertoires in COVID-19. Using immunoSEQ multiplex PCR, the repertoire was profiled, and TCRdb retains in-frame clones only, with some absent. This table holds 55,000 to 75,000 clones, 65% to 90% found once. Input material: peripheral blood. The receptors originated from a man between 50 and 59 years old with active COVID-19.

The chain couples TRBV7-2 to TRBJ2-1; D perhaps matches TRBD1 (6 bases). Trimming shortened V by 5 bases and J by 2 bases, and 16 bases separated the two germline ends. This CDR3 is 16 amino acids long. CDR1 is SGHTA and CDR2 is FQGNSA in the germline V gene. CDR3 sequence reads: CASSARFGQPYNEQFF. The CDR3 DNA sequence: TGTGCCAGCAGCGCGCGCTTCGGACAGCCCTACAATGAGCAGTTCTTC.

The chain recombines TRBV7-3 with TRBJ2-2; D remains ambiguous. CDR1 and CDR2 from the germline V gene are SGHTA and FQGTGA. The length of the CDR3 is 12 residues. Deletions cut 8 bases from V and 7 bases from J, with 11 bases between. As DNA, the CDR3 is TGTGCCAGCTCGACACCTGGCGGGGAGCTGTTTTTT. Protein product: CASSTPGGELFF.

The V and J genes are TRBV5-1 and TRBJ1-2, with no clear D. The CDR3 is made up of 14 amino acids. V dropped 4 bases and J dropped 0 bases, with 10 bases sitting between them. Germline CDR1 reads SGHRS; CDR2 reads YFSETQ. CDR3 in amino acids: CASSMDSTNYGYTF. In DNA, the CDR3 is TGCGCCAGCAGCATGGACTCGACTAACTATGGCTACACCTTC.

The chain employs TRBV6-5 and TRBJ2-1; 8 bases are a match to TRBD2. Germline-derived CDR1 and CDR2 are MNHEY and SVGAGI. The V gene end was trimmed by 6 bases and the J gene end by 6 bases; junction bases not matched to a gene: 7. The CDR3 loop spans 14 amino acids. The CDR3 region has the DNA TGTGCCAGCAGGACCGGGACTAGATCCAATGAGCAGTTCTTC. The encoded protein is CASRTGTRSNEQFF.

This chain connects TRBV15 to TRBJ2-5, with TRBD2 as a possible D gene (6 bases). V was cut by 1 base and J by 6 bases, with 15 bases left in between. Germline CDR1 reads LNHNV; CDR2 reads YYDKDF (reference sequence). The CDR3 sequence is 15 residues long. CDR3 sequence reads: CATSRALGGGQTQYF. CDR3 DNA: TGTGCCACCAGCAGAGCGTTGGGGGGTGGGCAGACCCAGTACTTC.

The V call is TRBV9, the J call TRBJ2-7, with D unresolved. This CDR3 is built from 14 residues. In germline, CDR1 is SGDLS, CDR2 YYNGEE. The V end lost 4 bases, the J end lost 0 bases, and 11 bases lay between the germline ends. Written as DNA, the CDR3 is TGTGCCAGCAGCTCAACTCTTAGCTCCTACGAGCAGTACTTC. This sequence encodes CASSSTLSSYEQYF.

CDR3 in amino acids: CASSSPKGANEQFF. The CDR3 region has the DNA TGTGCCAGCAGCTCCCCCAAGGGGGCGAATGAGCAGTTCTTC. The chain recombines TRBV9 with TRBJ2-1; TRBD1 matches at 7 bases. The junction had 8 bases not matched to a gene; V was cut back by 4 bases and J by 7 bases. The CDR3 is 14 residues long. Germline-derived CDR1 and CDR2 are SGDLS and YYNGEE.

DNA for the CDR3: TGTGCCAGCAGTCCTCCAGGACAGGCTTGGCAGTTCTTC. It encodes CASSPPGQAWQFF. J is TRBJ2-1 and V is TRBV27; 7 nucleotides line up with TRBD1. This CDR3 is 13 amino acids long. Germline V gives CDR1 MNHEY, CDR2 SMNVEV (reference sequence). Unmatched junction bases numbered 10, after V lost 5 bases and J lost 12 bases.

J is TRBJ2-7 and V is TRBV5-6, with 13 bases identical to TRBD2. After removal of 5 bases from V and 3 bases from J, the junction contained 5 bases not matched to a gene. This CDR3 has 15 amino acids. The V gene's germline CDR1 is SGHDT and CDR2 YYEEEE. DNA for the CDR3: TGTGCCAGCAGGCCGGGACTAGCGGGGATCTACGAGCAGTACTTC. It translates to CASRPGLAGIYEQYF.

This sequence joins TRBV4-2 and TRBJ2-6; tentative D call: TRBD1 (5 bases). The germline CDR1 and CDR2 sequences are LGHNA and YNFKEQ. This CDR3 region has 17 residues. V shed 0 bases and J shed 0 bases, with 9 bases lying between them. CDR3 DNA: TGTGCCAGCAGCCAAGACTGGACAAACTCTGGGGCCAACGTCCTGACTTTC. Encoded protein: CASSQDWTNSGANVLTF.

This clone was recorded a few times. The gene calls are TRBV10-3 and TRBJ2-7; TRBD1 is a possible D gene (6 bases). The CDR3 contains 14 residues. Trimming cost V 5 bases and J 4 bases, with 15 bases left between them. Germline-derived CDR1 and CDR2 are ENHRY and SYGVKD. The CDR3 spells CAISPSGQGYEQYF. The CDR3 region has the DNA TGTGCCATCAGTCCATCCGGGCAGGGGTACGAGCAGTACTTC.

This clone appeared once. CDR3 in amino acids: CASTADSSYEQYF. In nucleotides, the CDR3 is TGTGCCAGCACGGCGGACAGCTCCTACGAGCAGTACTTC. The chain uses TRBV9 and TRBJ2-7, with a weak D call TRBD1 (6 bases). Trimming left V 6 bases short and J 0 bases short, with 10 bases between. Germline V gene sequence: CDR1 SGDLS, CDR2 YYNGEE. This CDR3 spans 13 amino acids.

The V and J genes are TRBV19 and TRBJ1-4; 8 positions match TRBD1. In germline, CDR1 is LNHDA, CDR2 SQIVND (reference sequence). Losses at the gene ends were 6 bases for V and 4 bases for J; bases not matched to a gene: 16. This CDR3 region has 18 residues. The CDR3 loop is CASSPGQGRALGNEKLFF. CDR3 nucleotide sequence: TGTGCCAGTAGCCCAGGACAGGGCAGGGCGTTGGGTAATGAAAAACTGTTTTTT.

The chain carries TRBV4-2 and TRBJ1-3, with D unclear. This CDR3 has 13 residues. Germline assignment: CDR1 LGHNA and CDR2 YNFKEQ. V was pared by 4 bases and J by 4 bases, with 8 bases between. The CDR3 reads CASSPDKGNTIYF. The CDR3 nucleotides are TGTGCCAGCAGCCCTGACAAGGGAAACACCATATATTTT.

The chain carries TRBV7-3 and TRBJ2-5; the D gene is possibly TRBD1 (6 bases). CDR1 SGHTA and CDR2 FQGTGA come from the germline V gene. V was pared by 5 bases and J by 5 bases, with 21 bases between. The length of the CDR3 is 16 residues. CDR3 amino acids: CASSPGAAGGRETQYF. The CDR3 nucleotides read TGTGCCAGCAGCCCAGGGGCAGCTGGGGGCAGGGAGACCCAGTACTTC.

This sequence joins TRBV5-1 and TRBJ1-4, with 8 positions matching TRBD1. The length of the CDR3 is 15 residues. The germline gives CDR1 SGHRS, CDR2 YFSETQ. V trimming: 1 base; J trimming: 8 bases; junction bases outside the gene matches: 7. The CDR3 bases are TGCGCCAGCAGCTTGTCCGGGACAGGAGGAGAAAAACTGTTTTTT. Translating it yields CASSLSGTGGEKLFF. Looking up the rest from reference TRBV5-1 and TRBJ1-4 gives the full variable domain: KAGVTQTPRYLIKTRGQQVTLSCSPISGHRSVSWYQQTPGQGLQFLFEYFSETQRNKGNFPGRFSGRQFSNSRSEMNVSTLELGDSALYLCASSLSGTGGEKLFFGSGTQLSVL.

J is TRBJ1-2 and V is TRBV5-6, with 7 nucleotides matching TRBD1. Germline values: CDR1 SGHDT, CDR2 YYEEEE. V lost 4 bases to trimming and J lost 2 bases; unmatched junction nucleotides: 8. There are 15 residues in the CDR3. The CDR3 DNA sequence: TGTGCCAGCAGCCTACAGGGGTTGAGAAACTATGGCTACACCTTC. Amino acids: CASSLQGLRNYGYTF.

This clone was detected once. The gene calls are TRBV5-6 and TRBJ1-5, with D tentatively TRBD1 (6 bases). The ends were cut back, 0 bases at V and 2 bases at J, with 12 bases in the middle. The CDR3 length is 16 residues. Germline V CDR1 and CDR2: SGHDT, YYEEEE. CDR3 amino acids: CASSLVGGGRNQPQHF. The CDR3 DNA sequence: TGTGCCAGCAGCTTGGTAGGGGGGGGCCGCAATCAGCCCCAGCATTTT.

This clone was recorded only once. The chain recombines TRBV5-1 with TRBJ2-5; 9 nucleotides match TRBD2. The junction had 4 bases not matched to a gene; V was cut back by 0 bases and J by 1 base. The germline V gene has CDR1 SGHRS and CDR2 YFSETQ. The CDR3 runs 16 residues. The CDR3 sequence: CASSLEGLAFQETQYF. CDR3 DNA sequence: TGCGCCAGCAGCTTGGAGGGACTAGCATTCCAAGAGACCCAGTACTTC. The variable domain in full, with the rest retrieved from reference TRBV5-1 and TRBJ2-5, is KAGVTQTPRYLIKTRGQQVTLSCSPISGHRSVSWYQQTPGQGLQFLFEYFSETQRNKGNFPGRFSGRQFSNSRSEMNVSTLELGDSALYLCASSLEGLAFQETQYFGPGTRLLVL.

The chain carries TRBV4-2 and TRBJ2-7, with 7 bases lining up with TRBD2. The CDR3 loop spans 15 amino acids. CDR1 LGHNA and CDR2 YNFKEQ come from the germline V gene. Trimming removed 5 bases from V and 3 bases from J; junction bases left unmatched: 10. For the CDR3, the DNA is TGTGCCAGCAGCTGGGGCGGAGGGGAGGGCTACGAGCAGTACTTC. It yields the protein CASSWGGGEGYEQYF.

The chain uses TRBV4-1 and TRBJ2-2; 8 nucleotides align to TRBD1. CDR1 MGHRA and CDR2 YSYEKL come from the germline V gene. Germline trimming cut 2 bases from V and 3 bases from J; bases unmatched to any gene: 5. This CDR3 region has 16 residues. The CDR3 nucleotides are TGCGCCAGCAGCCAATCCTACAGGGGGGACACCGGGGAGCTGTTTTTT. Translation gives CASSQSYRGDTGELFF.

V usage is TRBV19 and J usage is TRBJ1-5; tentative D call: TRBD1 (5 bases). The V gene lost 7 bases and the J gene lost 3 bases, with 13 bases spanning the gap. The CDR3 has 14 amino acids. Germline V lookup: CDR1 LNHDA, CDR2 SQIVND (reference sequence). Here the CDR3 reads CASTVRGTNQPQHF. In DNA, the CDR3 is TGTGCCAGTACTGTTAGGGGAACCAATCAGCCCCAGCATTTT.

The CDR3 loop reads CASSPLAGGGAGELFF. CDR3 bases: TGTGCCAGCAGCCCACTAGCGGGGGGAGGTGCCGGGGAGCTGTTTTTT. The chain links TRBV3-1 (or the pseudogene TRBV3-2) to TRBJ2-2; 12 nucleotides line up with TRBD2. Germline V gene data show CDR1 as LGHDT and CDR2 as YNNKEL (reference sequence). This CDR3 has 16 amino acids. The trim removed 4 bases at V and 6 bases at J, leaving 6 bases unmatched.

The gene calls are TRBV7-9 and TRBJ2-5; D perhaps matches TRBD1 (6 bases). Germline CDR1 is SEHNR and CDR2 is FQNEAQ (reference sequence). The CDR3 runs to 15 residues. V was cut by 1 base and J by 4 bases, with 13 bases left in between. CDR3 nucleotides: TGTGCCAGCAGCTTAGGGACAGAAGGCCGAGAGACCCAGTACTTC. Its translation: CASSLGTEGRETQYF.

The chain joins TRBV10-1 to TRBJ2-2; 9 nucleotides align to TRBD1. Germline CDR1 is WNHNN and CDR2 is SYGVQD (reference sequence). This CDR3 comprises 13 residues. J gave up 6 bases and V 6 bases, and 2 bases lay outside the gene matches. The CDR3 DNA reads TGCGCCAGCAGGGGACAGGGACCCGGGGAGCTGTTTTTT. Amino acid sequence: CASRGQGPGELFF.

This chain joins TRBV30 and TRBJ1-6, with D possibly matching TRBD1 (6 bases). From germline, CDR1 is GTSNPN and CDR2 SVGIG (reference sequence). This CDR3 is 17 amino acids long. The germline V and J ends were trimmed by 1 base and 0 bases, with 13 bases remaining between them. Written as DNA, the CDR3 is TGTGCCTGGAGTGGGTGGGACATAAGCTCCTATAATTCACCCCTCCACTTT. It translates to CAWSGWDISSYNSPLHF.